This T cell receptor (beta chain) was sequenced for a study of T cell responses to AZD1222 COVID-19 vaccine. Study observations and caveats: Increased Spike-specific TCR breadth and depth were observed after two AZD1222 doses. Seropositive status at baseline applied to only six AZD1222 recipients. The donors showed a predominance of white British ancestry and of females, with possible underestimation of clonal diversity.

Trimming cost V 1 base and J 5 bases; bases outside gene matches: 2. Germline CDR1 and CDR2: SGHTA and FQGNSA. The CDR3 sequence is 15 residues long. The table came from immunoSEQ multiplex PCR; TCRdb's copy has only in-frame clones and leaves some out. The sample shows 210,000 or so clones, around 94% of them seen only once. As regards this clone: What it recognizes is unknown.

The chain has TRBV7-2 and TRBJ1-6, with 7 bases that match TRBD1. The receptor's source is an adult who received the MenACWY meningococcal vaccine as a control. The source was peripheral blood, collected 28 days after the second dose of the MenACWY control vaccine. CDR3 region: CASSLDRGNNSPLHF. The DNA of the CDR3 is TGTGCCAGCAGCTTAGACAGGGGTAATAATTCACCCCTCCACTTT.